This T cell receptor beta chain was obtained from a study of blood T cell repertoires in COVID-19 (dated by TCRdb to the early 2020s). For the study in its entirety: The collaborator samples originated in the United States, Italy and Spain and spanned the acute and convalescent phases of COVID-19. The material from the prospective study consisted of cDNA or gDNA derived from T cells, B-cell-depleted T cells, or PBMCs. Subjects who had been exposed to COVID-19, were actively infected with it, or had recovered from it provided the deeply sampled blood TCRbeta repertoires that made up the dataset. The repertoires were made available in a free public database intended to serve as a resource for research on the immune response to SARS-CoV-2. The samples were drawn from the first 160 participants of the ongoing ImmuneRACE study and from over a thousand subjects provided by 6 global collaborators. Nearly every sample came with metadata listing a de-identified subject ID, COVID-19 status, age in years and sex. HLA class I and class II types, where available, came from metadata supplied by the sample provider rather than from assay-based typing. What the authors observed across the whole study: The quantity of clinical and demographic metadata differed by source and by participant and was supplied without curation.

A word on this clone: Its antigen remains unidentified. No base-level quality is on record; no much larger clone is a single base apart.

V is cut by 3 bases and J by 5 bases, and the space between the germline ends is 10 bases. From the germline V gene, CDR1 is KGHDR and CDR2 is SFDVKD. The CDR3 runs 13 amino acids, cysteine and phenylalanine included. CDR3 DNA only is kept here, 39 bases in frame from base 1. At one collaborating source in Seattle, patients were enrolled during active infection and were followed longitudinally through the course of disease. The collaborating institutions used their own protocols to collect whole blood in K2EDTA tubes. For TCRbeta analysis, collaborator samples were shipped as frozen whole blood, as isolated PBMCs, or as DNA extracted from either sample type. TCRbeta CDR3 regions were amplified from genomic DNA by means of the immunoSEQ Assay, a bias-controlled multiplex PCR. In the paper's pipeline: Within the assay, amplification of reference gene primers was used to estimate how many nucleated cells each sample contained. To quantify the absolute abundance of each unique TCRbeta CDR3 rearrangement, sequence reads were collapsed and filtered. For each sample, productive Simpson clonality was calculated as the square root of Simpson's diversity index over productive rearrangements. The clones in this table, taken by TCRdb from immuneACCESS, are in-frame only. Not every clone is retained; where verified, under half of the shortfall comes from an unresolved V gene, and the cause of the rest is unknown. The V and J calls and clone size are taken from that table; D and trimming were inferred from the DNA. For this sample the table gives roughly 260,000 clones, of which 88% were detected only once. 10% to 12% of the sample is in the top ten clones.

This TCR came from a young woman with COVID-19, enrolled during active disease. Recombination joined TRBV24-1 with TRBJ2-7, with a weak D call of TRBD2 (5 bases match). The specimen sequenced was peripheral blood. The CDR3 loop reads CATSDAPGNEQYF. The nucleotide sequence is TGTGCCACCAGTGATGCCCCCGGGAACGAGCAGTACTTC.